These 32 T cell receptor beta chains were sequenced from one sample in a study of siplizumab effects on memory and regulatory T cells. Assay: immunoSEQ multiplex PCR; the TCRdb copy retains only in-frame clones and omits some. The table has some 96,000 clones, about 94% seen once. Sequencing was done on a sample of non-Treg CD4+ T cells sorted from blood. The receptor set was obtained from a human donor in good health.

The CDR3 spells CASSMGGVLFGNQPQHF. For the CDR3, the DNA is TGTGCCAGTAGTATGGGAGGGGTGCTGTTTGGGAATCAGCCCCAGCATTTT. This rearrangement joins TRBV19 to TRBJ1-5; D possibly corresponds to TRBD1 (5 bases). CDR1 is LNHDA and CDR2 is SQIVND in the germline V gene (reference sequence). Trimming shortened V by 3 bases and J by 4 bases, and 19 bases separated the two germline ends. The CDR3 length is 17 residues.

This clone was recorded once. CDR3: CASSYSGGGRAPPNEQFF. For the CDR3, the DNA is TGTGCCAGCAGCTACAGCGGGGGCGGGAGGGCCCCTCCCAATGAGCAGTTCTTC. The V and J genes are TRBV7-9 and TRBJ2-1; TRBD2 aligns across 9 bases. The CDR3 runs 18 residues. Per germline, CDR1 SEHNR and CDR2 FQNEAQ (reference sequence). With 4 bases clipped from V and 6 bases from J, the junction kept 16 bases outside the gene matches. The entire variable domain, with the rest obtained from reference TRBV7-9 and TRBJ2-1, is as follows: DTGVSQNPRHKITKRGQNVTFRCDPISEHNRLYWYRQTLGQGPEFLTYFQNEAQLEKSRLLSDRFSAERPKGSFSTLEIQRTEQGDSAMYLCASSYSGGGRAPPNEQFFGPGTRLTVL.

V is TRBV27 and J is TRBJ2-5; TRBD2 matches 7 bases. The CDR3 contains 14 residues. The V segment lost 2 bases and the J segment 5 bases; nucleotides outside the gene matches: 5. Germline V lookup: CDR1 MNHEY, CDR2 SMNVEV (reference sequence). CDR3: CASSLAGELETQYF. CDR3 DNA sequence: TGTGCCAGCAGTTTAGCGGGAGAGTTGGAGACCCAGTACTTC.

The CDR3 loop reads CASSFSRPGGGTEAFF. The CDR3 DNA sequence: TGTGCCAGCAGTTTCTCCCGACCAGGGGGAGGCACTGAAGCTTTCTTT. V usage is TRBV27 and J usage is TRBJ1-1, with TRBD1 matching 7 bases. With 3 bases clipped from V and 4 bases from J, the junction kept 11 bases outside the gene matches. The CDR3 totals 16 residues. In germline, CDR1 is MNHEY, CDR2 SMNVEV (reference sequence).

Only a few counts were recorded for this clone. The rearrangement uses TRBV7-9 and TRBJ1-2, with D perhaps TRBD1 (5 bases). V lost 5 bases and J lost 6, with 10 bases in between. The germline gives CDR1 SEHNR, CDR2 FQNEAQ (reference sequence). The CDR3 is 12 residues long. This CDR3 reads CASSLTGDGYTF. CDR3 in DNA: TGTGCCAGCAGCCTCACAGGCGATGGCTACACCTTC.

The chain is built from TRBV7-3 and TRBJ2-3; TRBD2 matches at 9 bases. The CDR3 extends over 15 amino acids. J gave up 6 bases and V 5 bases, and 9 bases lay outside the gene matches. Germline CDR1 SGHTA, CDR2 FQGTGA. The CDR3 spells CASSPGLARGDTQYF. The DNA for the CDR3 is TGTGCCAGCAGCCCAGGACTAGCGAGAGGGGATACGCAGTATTTT. The variable domain in full, with the rest retrieved from reference TRBV7-3 and TRBJ2-3, is GAGVSQTPSNKVTEKGKYVELRCDPISGHTALYWYRQSLGQGPEFLIYFQGTGAADDSGLPNDRFFAVRPEGSVSTLKIQRTERGDSAVYLCASSPGLARGDTQYFGPGTRLTVL.

The chain is built from TRBV30 and TRBJ2-5, with D tentatively TRBD2 (7 bases). The germline gives CDR1 GTSNPN, CDR2 SVGIG (reference sequence). This CDR3 is built from 13 residues. Trimming removed 2 bases from V and 5 bases from J, with 12 bases in between. The CDR3 region is CAWSWGGVETQYF. The CDR3 DNA reads TGTGCCTGGAGTTGGGGGGGCGTCGAGACCCAGTACTTC.

V and J are TRBV28 and TRBJ2-5, with D unresolved. The germline V and J ends were trimmed by 4 bases and 9 bases, with 9 bases remaining between them. The CDR3 length is 11 residues. Germline lookup yields CDR1 MDHEN and CDR2 SYDVKM. Here the CDR3 DNA reads TGTGCCAGCAGTTCCCCCTCCGCCCAGTACTTC. Its protein product is CASSSPSAQYF.

This chain links TRBV9 with TRBJ2-5, with a possible D match to TRBD1 (6 bases). Germline loops: CDR1 SGDLS, CDR2 YYNGEE. V lost 3 bases and J lost 2, with 11 bases in between. The CDR3 length is 14 residues. The CDR3 region is CASSAGQPQETQYF. The DNA of the CDR3 is TGTGCCAGCAGCGCAGGACAGCCACAAGAGACCCAGTACTTC.

The rearrangement links TRBV5-6 to TRBJ2-1; 9 positions agree with TRBD2. The CDR3 is 18 residues long. Germline values: CDR1 SGHDT, CDR2 YYEEEE. V trimming: 3 bases; J trimming: 2 bases; junction bases outside the gene matches: 12. The CDR3 DNA reads as TGTGCCAGCAGCTGGAGTCGGTCTAGCGGGGCTACCTACAATGAGCAGTTCTTC. This translates into CASSWSRSSGATYNEQFF.

The rearrangement joins TRBV30 to TRBJ2-7, with D possibly matching TRBD1 (5 bases). The V end lost 1 base, the J end lost 0 bases, and 19 bases lay between the germline ends. This CDR3 region has 17 residues. Germline V gives CDR1 GTSNPN, CDR2 SVGIG (reference sequence). The CDR3 sequence: CAWSAPRALVLSYEQYF. Here the CDR3 DNA reads TGTGCCTGGAGTGCCCCCAGGGCCCTAGTCCTCTCCTACGAGCAGTACTTC.

The chain is built from TRBV7-8 and TRBJ2-5; weak D call: TRBD2 (5 bases). Trimming pared 5 bases from V and 5 bases from J, leaving 18 bases between. CDR3 size: 15 residues. From germline, CDR1 is SGHVS and CDR2 FQNEAQ. CDR3: CASSPPTRPQETQYF. CDR3 bases: TGTGCCAGCAGCCCGCCAACTAGGCCTCAGGAGACCCAGTACTTC.

The chain uses TRBV28 and TRBJ1-4, with a tentative D call TRBD1 (5 bases). The germline V and J ends were trimmed by 1 base and 7 bases, with 16 bases remaining between them. The CDR3 spans 16 residues. The germline V gene encodes CDR1 MDHEN and CDR2 SYDVKM. Here the CDR3 reads CASSLFPGQGGEKLFF. The CDR3 nucleotides read TGTGCCAGCAGTTTATTCCCGGGGCAGGGAGGTGAAAAACTGTTTTTT.

The chain has TRBV6-5 and TRBJ1-4; TRBD1 might be the D (5 bases). Germline lookup yields CDR1 MNHEY and CDR2 SVGAGI. The germline V and J ends were trimmed by 2 bases and 8 bases, with 9 bases remaining between them. There are 13 residues in the CDR3. The CDR3 loop is CASSYGAPEKLFF. The CDR3 DNA is TGTGCCAGCAGTTACGGGGCCCCGGAAAAACTGTTTTTT.

The V call is TRBV11-1, the J call TRBJ2-1; TRBD1 or TRBD2 may be the D gene (5 bases each). This CDR3 is built from 15 residues. Germline CDR1 reads SGHAT; CDR2 reads FQDESV (reference sequence). The V end was cut by 2 bases, the J end by 3 bases, with 11 bases between. CDR3 in amino acids: CASSLNGGYYNEQFF. In nucleotides, the CDR3 is TGTGCCAGCAGCTTAAATGGGGGATACTACAATGAGCAGTTCTTC.

V and J are TRBV6-1 and TRBJ2-1; a weak D match, TRBD1 (6 bases). The CDR3 length is 12 residues. Germline values: CDR1 MNHNS, CDR2 SASEGT. V was shortened by 6 bases and J by 4 bases, with 7 bases between the two germline ends. CDR3 sequence: CASRTGYNEQFF. The CDR3 nucleotides read TGTGCCAGCAGGACAGGTTACAATGAGCAGTTCTTC.

This chain connects TRBV2 to TRBJ1-5, with D perhaps TRBD1 (6 bases). Looked up from germline, CDR1 is SNHLY and CDR2 is FYNNEI. The CDR3 spans 16 residues. With 2 bases removed from V and 3 bases from J, the gap between germline ends came to 14 bases. Here the CDR3 reads CASSEIGGGINQPQHF. The CDR3 bases are TGTGCCAGCAGTGAAATAGGGGGGGGTATCAATCAGCCCCAGCATTTT. The complete variable domain, with remaining parts taken from reference TRBV2 and TRBJ1-5, reads EPEVTQTPSHQVTQMGQEVILRCVPISNHLYFYWYRQILGQKVEFLVSFYNNEISEKSEIFDDQFSVERPDGSNFTLKIRSTKLEDSAMYFCASSEIGGGINQPQHFGDGTRLSIL.

The rearrangement uses TRBV7-9 and TRBJ2-5; D is possibly TRBD1 (6 bases). V was pared by 7 bases and J by 6 bases, with 18 bases between. CDR3 length equals 14 residues. CDR1 is SEHNR, CDR2 FQNEAQ, per germline (reference sequence). CDR3 bases: TGTGCCAGCACGCATTCGAGAGGGGGACAGACCCAGTACTTC. This encodes CASTHSRGGQTQYF.

The rearrangement uses TRBV4-2 and TRBJ2-3, with 9 bases that match TRBD2. The germline V gene encodes CDR1 LGHNA and CDR2 YNFKEQ. Trimming cost V 1 base and J 4 bases; bases outside gene matches: 6. CDR3 length equals 16 residues. CDR3 region: CASSQAAGGPADTQYF. CDR3 DNA sequence: TGTGCCAGCAGCCAAGCCGCGGGAGGGCCCGCAGATACGCAGTATTTT.

This clone has only one observation. The chain employs TRBV25-1 and TRBJ2-3; tentatively, D is TRBD2 (5 bases). In germline, CDR1 is MGHDK, CDR2 SYGVNS. The CDR3 contains 14 residues. V was pared by 6 bases and J by 2 bases, with 12 bases between. The CDR3 DNA reads as TGTGCCAGCAGGGAGGAGCCGAACACAGATACGCAGTATTTT. Translating it yields CASREEPNTDTQYF.

The chain has TRBV5-4 and TRBJ2-1, with D hard to call. This CDR3 is built from 14 residues. Germline assignment: CDR1 SGHNT and CDR2 YYREEE (reference sequence). Trimming shortened V by 3 bases and J by 2 bases, and 9 bases separated the two germline ends. Written as DNA, the CDR3 is TGTGCCAGCAGCTACGTCGGAACCTACAATGAGCAGTTCTTC. Amino acids: CASSYVGTYNEQFF.

The chain has TRBV19 and TRBJ2-2; D gene unclear. Germline V gene data show CDR1 as LNHDA and CDR2 as SQIVND (reference sequence). The CDR3 has 12 residues. The V and J ends lost 8 bases and 3 bases respectively, with 7 bases between them. This chain's CDR3 is CASGSDTGELFF. Written as DNA, the CDR3 is TGTGCCAGTGGGTCCGACACCGGGGAGCTGTTTTTT.

This chain connects TRBV5-6 to TRBJ2-1; TRBD1 matches at 10 bases. The CDR3 is 13 amino acids. Losses at the gene ends were 3 bases for V and 6 bases for J; bases not matched to a gene: 0. Germline V CDR1 and CDR2: SGHDT, YYEEEE. The CDR3 DNA reads TGTGCCAGCAGCTGGGACAGGGGCAATGAGCAGTTCTTC. It specifies CASSWDRGNEQFF.

The chain combines TRBV18 with TRBJ1-2, with D maybe TRBD1 (5 bases). This CDR3 has 13 residues. V was trimmed by 4 bases and J by 8 bases, leaving 14 bases between them. Germline V gene lookup returns CDR1 KGHSH and CDR2 LQKENI. Here the CDR3 reads CASSLGQERGYTF. The CDR3 DNA is TGTGCCAGCTCACTAGGACAAGAGCGGGGCTACACCTTC.

This chain joins TRBV5-6 and TRBJ2-3; D remains ambiguous. CDR3 size: 11 residues. The germline V gene has CDR1 SGHDT and CDR2 YYEEEE. The V gene lost 4 bases and the J gene lost 10 bases, with 10 bases spanning the gap. CDR3 loop: CASSIEGSQYF. In DNA, the CDR3 is TGTGCCAGCAGCATCGAAGGGTCGCAGTATTTT. The variable domain in full, completed from reference TRBV5-6 and TRBJ2-3, reads DAGVTQSPTHLIKTRGQQVTLRCSPKSGHDTVSWYQQALGQGPQFIFQYYEEEERQRGNFPDRFSGHQFPNYSSELNVNALLLGDSALYLCASSIEGSQYFGPGTRLTVL.

The chain joins TRBV18 to TRBJ1-2, with D perhaps matching TRBD1 (5 bases). Germline assignment: CDR1 KGHSH and CDR2 LQKENI. V lost 3 bases and J lost 4, with 9 bases in between. CDR3 length: 13 residues. CDR3 DNA sequence: TGTGCCAGCTCACCCGGGGGGTCCTATGGCTACACCTTC. It translates to CASSPGGSYGYTF.

This rearrangement joins TRBV18 to TRBJ2-3, with D uncertain. The CDR3 loop spans 15 amino acids. CDR1 and CDR2 (germline): KGHSH, LQKENI. V was trimmed by 2 bases and J by 1 base, leaving 10 bases between them. CDR3 in amino acids: CASSPRSVGTDTQYF. CDR3 nucleotides: TGTGCCAGCTCACCAAGATCAGTTGGCACAGATACGCAGTATTTT.

The chain links TRBV4-1 to TRBJ1-4; TRBD1 is a possible D gene (5 bases). Germline loops: CDR1 MGHRA, CDR2 YSYEKL. The germline V and J ends were trimmed by 1 base and 10 bases, with 13 bases remaining between them. The CDR3 runs to 14 residues. CDR3 nucleotide sequence: TGCGCCAGCAGCCAAGGGTGGGGGGAAGGAAAACTGTTTTTT. It specifies CASSQGWGEGKLFF.

The chain carries TRBV12-5 and TRBJ2-5; 7 nucleotides align to TRBD2. From germline, CDR1 is LGHNT and CDR2 FRNRAP. V lost 6 bases and J lost 4; bases outside the gene matches: 11. The CDR3 is 15 residues long. CDR3 sequence: CASGSGAGVPETQYF. CDR3 sequence (DNA): TGTGCTAGTGGCTCCGGCGCGGGAGTACCAGAGACCCAGTACTTC.

The rearrangement links TRBV28 to TRBJ2-3; no definite D call. The CDR3 length is 18 residues. Germline V CDR1 and CDR2: MDHEN, SYDVKM. Trimming left V 6 bases short and J 2 bases short, with 24 bases between. CDR3 sequence: CASSYSWTDRTNTDTQYF. CDR3 nucleotide sequence: TGTGCCAGCAGCTACTCGTGGACGGACCGGACCAACACAGATACGCAGTATTTT.

The rearrangement joins TRBV7-3 to TRBJ2-7; 11 nucleotides line up with TRBD2. The V gene's germline CDR1 is SGHTA and CDR2 FQGTGA. V gave up 5 bases and J gave up 6 bases; unmatched junction bases: 0. The CDR3 runs to 12 residues. CDR3: CASSGTSGEQYF. The DNA for the CDR3 is TGTGCCAGCAGCGGGACTAGCGGCGAGCAGTACTTC.

DNA for the CDR3: TGCGCCAGCAGCCCTCGACTAGCGGCCCATAGCACAGATACGCAGTATTTT. Amino acid sequence: CASSPRLAAHSTDTQYF. V and J are TRBV5-1 and TRBJ2-3; TRBD2 matches at 9 bases. Germline V gives CDR1 SGHRS, CDR2 YFSETQ. V lost 4 bases to trimming and J lost 0 bases; unmatched junction nucleotides: 9. The CDR3 is 17 residues long.